This TCR beta chain came from a study of OX40 agonist ivuxolimab in advanced cancers. This clone was counted a single time. The antigen remains unidentified. Study findings and constraints: Both blood CD4+ and CD8+ T cells showed clonal growth by week 6 at 0.1 to 3.0 mg/kg.

V was pared by 4 bases and J by 5 bases, with 17 bases between. Germline lookup yields CDR1 MNHEY and CDR2 SMNVEV (reference sequence). The CDR3 consists of 15 residues. Produced via immunoSEQ multiplex PCR; TCRdb's table is partial and in-frame only. The data contain about 58,000 clones, roughly nine tenths of them singletons. The specimen was CD4+ or CD8+ T cells sorted from blood, collected in a trial of the OX40 agonist ivuxolimab. The TCR comes from an adult with an advanced solid tumor such as melanoma, head and neck, liver or kidney cancer. The chain couples TRBV27 to TRBJ1-2; D gene uncertain. The CDR3 sequence is CASSSRRKNIYGYTF. CDR3 DNA sequence: TGTGCCAGCAGTTCTAGACGCAAAAATATTTATGGCTACACCTTC.